One TCR beta chain is described in this entry. V shed 6 bases, J shed 4 bases, and the junction held 4 bases outside the gene matches. CDR1 and CDR2 (germline): MDHEN, SYDVKM. CDR3 length equals 14 residues. The entry originates in a study of blood T cell repertoires in COVID-19. The wider study: Nucleic acid was either cDNA or gDNA, and it came from T cells, B-cell-depleted T cells, or PBMCs.

Only in-frame clones appear in the TCRdb table, and some are missing; sequencing was by immunoSEQ multiplex PCR. The sample consists of 150,000 to 200,000 clones, 90% of them appearing once. This chain connects TRBV28 to TRBJ2-1; 9 bases agree with TRBD1. The TCR comes from a man aged 50 to 60 with acute or convalescent COVID-19. The sequencing sample was made of peripheral blood. The CDR3 DNA reads TGTGCCAGCAGGGGACAGGGCTCTTACAATGAGCAGTTCTTC. Protein: CASRGQGSYNEQFF.